This TCR beta chain was profiled in a study of T cells generated in artificial thymic organoids (dated by TCRdb to 2015 to 2018). With respect to the entire study: TCR alpha and beta CDR3 repertoires of in vitro artificial thymic organoid-derived CD8 single positive T cells were compared with thymic and peripheral blood naive CD8 T cells. The displayed repertoire sequencing data were described as being representative of three independent experiments. What the study reported, not specific to this receptor: CD8 single positive T cells derived from organoids showed physiological TCR clonotype diversity comparable to the diversity seen in thymic and blood naive CD8 T cells. Organoid-derived T cells showed no skewing in Valpha or Vbeta usage, which argues against dominance of unconventional lineages or clonal expansions.

Reading the germline V gene gives CDR1 MNHEY and CDR2 SVGAGI. Reading from cysteine to phenylalanine, the CDR3 counts 15 amino acids. Only the CDR3 DNA stays, 45 bases, in frame from base 1. The junction shows trimming of 6 bases on V and 0 bases on J, plus 12 bases between the germline ends. TCRalpha and TCRbeta libraries were amplified in separate semi-nested PCR reactions using Advantage 2 and reverse primers located in the TRAC or TRBC constant regions. First-strand cDNA synthesis used between roughly 3 and 500 ng of total RNA. The TCR cDNA libraries were generated by 5'-RACE using the SMARTer PCR cDNA Synthesis kit, with a poly-dT primer driving first-strand synthesis. Semi-nested constant-region reverse primers carried 5-nucleotide sample-specific barcodes, and products were cleaned with the Zymo DNA Clean and Concentrator-5 kit. Pools of up to ten barcoded samples were ligated to Illumina adaptors and sequenced on an Illumina MiSeq as 2 x 150 bp paired-end reads. The paper's processing steps were these. After demultiplexing, reads were aligned using BLAT against a custom library built from IMGT containing every combination of human TRAV, TRAJ, TRBV, TRBD and TRBJ. The best BLAT hits were picked using pslCDnaFilter (-maxAligns=1, -ignoreIntrons), and custom Perl scripts were used to calculate clonotype frequencies. Clones were called with MiXCR by TCRdb after fastp trimmed the public reads at Q25, and only in-frame beta chains were retained. Here each entry gathers all rows of one CDR3 protein and keeps the most common genes and DNA. The V and J calls follow TCRdb's processing rather than the paper's. Recorded for this sample are about 5,400 distinct CDR3 sequences; approximately 26% of them occurred a single time. Clones ranked in the top ten supply 2.5% to 3.5% of the sample.

Artificial thymic organoids were generated by aggregating human HSPCs with MS5 murine stromal cells transduced with human DLL1, and the organoids were cultured at an air-liquid interface. FACS-purified CD34+CD3- hematopoietic stem and progenitor cells depleted of residual T cells were used to seed the organoids. Serum-free RB27 medium, consisting of RPMI 1640 supplemented with B27, FLT3L, IL-7 and ascorbic acid, was used for organoid culture. Prior to RNA extraction, CD3+TCRalphabeta+CD8 single positive T cells from organoids and thymus were isolated by FACS sorting. For each sample, the RNeasy Micro kit was used to purify total RNA from about 40,000 to 200,000 sorted cells, and RNA quality was checked on an Agilent RNA 6000 Nano chip. Compared with the rest of its sample, this clonotype is medium-sized (0.01 to 0.1%). Its specific antigen is unknown. Per-nucleotide qualities are absent, and no much larger clonotype sits a single base away.

The specimen sequenced was naive CD8+ T cells grown in artificial thymic organoids from cord blood stem and progenitor cells. The cell subset or site label here, explained by the study, means: CD3+TCRalphabeta+CD8SP T cells; for blood, CD45RO-CCR7+ naive CD8+ T cells. The sequence is built from TRBV6-5 and TRBJ1-3, with the D gene uncertain. The TCR sequence derives from a human donor who gave cord blood stem cells for thymic organoid culture, a cardiac surgery patient who gave postnatal thymus, or a blood donor (not recorded which). The CDR3 in this case is CASSATGPSGNTIYF. The nucleotide sequence reads TGTGCCAGCAGCGCGACGGGCCCCTCTGGAAACACCATATATTTT.